This paragraph reports one TCR beta chain. Its antigen is currently unknown. Sequence at one end of the junction differs from germline and may be a read error. The data belong to a study of glioma-infiltrating T cells. Whole-study findings and limits: Gliomas, especially low-grade, showed above-expected tissue-blood divergence; non-neoplastic patients showed below.

This CDR3 is built from 14 residues. Germline V gives CDR1 MNHNS, CDR2 SASEGT. Using RNA template, CDR3s of TCR alpha and beta were amplified with iRepertoire arm-PCR. In TCRdb, the multiplex PCR reads were re-called with MiXCR into one record per CDR3 protein. The sample comprises some 100,000 distinct CDR3 sequences, 25% of which are singletons, and about a third rests with the top ten. The chain joins TRBV6-1 to TRBJ1-3; 8 nucleotides align to TRBD1. The TCR sequence derives from a human donor with low-grade glioma or glioblastoma, undergoing nonglioma brain surgery, or in good health (not recorded which). Sequencing was done on a sample of glioma tissue, nonneoplastic brain tissue, or PBMCs (not recorded which). The CDR3 region has the DNA TGTGCCACAGGACAGGGAGGGTCTGGAAACACCATGTATTTT. Translating it yields CATGQGGSGNTMYF.